In this sample, the clone carrying this T cell receptor beta chain turned up many times. The time point is: newly diagnosed GD, antithyroid drugs for less than 3 months. TCR sequences were obtained from RNA taken from PBMCs. In Xi'an, China, an endocrinology department was the source of patients. HTBI primers from iRepertoire and Arm-PCR of CDR3 regions yielded the TCR beta libraries. Per the authors' pipeline: Across samples, more than 55 TRBV and some 15 TRBJ segments were found. TCRdb reprocessed the multiplex PCR reads via MiXCR and lists one record per CDR3 protein. TCRdb assigned the V and J calls; the authors' analysis was not used. The sample includes 320,000 or so distinct CDR3 sequences, under 20% of them seen just once. The data originate from a study of regulatory T cells in long-lasting Graves disease. This CDR3 has 15 amino acids. Germline V CDR1 and CDR2: DFQATT, SNEGSKA (reference sequence). The ends were cut back, 0 bases at V and 9 bases at J, with 18 bases in the middle.

This chain uses TRBV20-1 with TRBJ2-1; tentative D call: TRBD2 (5 bases). This sequence originates from a female donor with Graves disease. Material: peripheral blood mononuclear cells (PBMCs), obtained at new diagnosis, from a patient treated with antithyroid drugs. This chain's CDR3 is CSARDHPLRRPEQFF. The CDR3 region has the DNA TGCAGTGCTAGAGACCACCCCCTGAGGAGGCCTGAGCAGTTCTTC.